One sample yielded the 9 T cell receptor beta chains listed below, sequenced in a study of patients and donors after allogeneic stem cell transplantation. TCRdb redid the calling of the RT-PCR reads with MiXCR, one entry per CDR3 protein. The sample includes 20,000 or so distinct CDR3 sequences, 4.5% to 6% of them seen just once. Sequencing was performed on blood, either unsorted or a sorted T cell fraction (not recorded which). The receptors here all came from a human donor who was either an allogeneic HSCT recipient or a stem cell or donor lymphocyte infusion donor (not recorded which). It is not recorded whose cells these are; they may come from a transplant donor.

This clonotype appeared many times. The V gene is TRBV29-1, the J gene TRBJ2-5; D is perhaps TRBD2 (7 bases). The CDR3 totals 15 residues. The germline CDR1 and CDR2 sequences are SQVTM and ANQGSEA. V lost 5 bases to trimming and J lost 0 bases, with 16 bases between them. The DNA for the CDR3 is TGCAGCGTTAGGGGGGGGGAAGTGTACCAAGAGACCCAGTACTTC. Protein product: CSVRGGEVYQETQYF.

This clonotype was recorded many times. The chain combines TRBV19 with TRBJ1-5; 8 nucleotides match TRBD1. The V segment lost 3 bases and the J segment 9 bases; nucleotides outside the gene matches: 7. CDR1 is LNHDA, CDR2 SQIVND, per germline (reference sequence). This CDR3 comprises 14 residues. CDR3 nucleotide sequence: TGTGCCAGTAGTATGGCACAGGGGGTCGGGCCCCAGCATTTT. Translated: CASSMAQGVGPQHF.

This clonotype was counted ten times or more. This sequence joins TRBV24-1 and TRBJ1-2; no reliable D call. V lost 3 bases to trimming and J lost 9 bases, with 7 bases between them. There are 11 residues in the CDR3. The germline V gene has CDR1 KGHDR and CDR2 SFDVKD. CDR3 protein: CATSDPFRYTF. CDR3 sequence (DNA): TGTGCCACCAGTGATCCGTTTCGCTACACCTTC.

At least ten counts were recorded for this clonotype. V gene TRBV11-2 combines with J gene TRBJ1-1; D uncertain. CDR3 length equals 13 residues. Germline CDR1 and CDR2: SGHAT and FQNNGV. The germline V and J ends were trimmed by 3 bases and 1 base, with 6 bases remaining between them. The CDR3, as DNA: TGTGCCAGCAGCTTTTCAGGGAACACTGAAGCTTTCTTT. Translation: CASSFSGNTEAFF.

This clonotype was counted at least ten times. The chain is built from TRBV2 and TRBJ2-6; D is unresolved. Trimming pared 1 base from V and 0 bases from J, leaving 7 bases between. CDR1 and CDR2 from the germline V gene are SNHLY and FYNNEI. The CDR3 length is 16 residues. The CDR3 DNA follows: TGTGCCAGCAGTGAAGGTTTCCGCTCTGGGGCCAACGTCCTGACTTTC. This sequence encodes CASSEGFRSGANVLTF.

This chain connects TRBV4-1 to TRBJ2-2; 12 bases are a match to TRBD2. Per the germline V gene, CDR1 is MGHRA and CDR2 is YSYEKL. The CDR3 is 16 residues long. Losses at the gene ends were 5 bases for V and 3 bases for J; bases not matched to a gene: 4. CDR3 sequence reads: CASSTRLAGDTGELFF. In DNA, the CDR3 is TGCGCCAGCAGCACCCGACTAGCGGGAGACACCGGGGAGCTGTTTTTT.

In its sample, this clonotype was seen many times. The V call is TRBV28, the J call TRBJ2-1; TRBD2 agrees at 13 bases. This CDR3 has 16 amino acids. The germline V gene has CDR1 MDHEN and CDR2 SYDVKM. Trimming took 3 bases from V and 7 from J; bases not matched to a gene: 6. The CDR3 is CASSFALAGGPNEQFF. The CDR3, as DNA: TGTGCCAGCAGTTTCGCACTAGCGGGGGGGCCGAATGAGCAGTTCTTC.

The table lists this clonotype with a few counts. This chain links TRBV6-1 with TRBJ1-2, with a tentative D call TRBD1 (5 bases). The CDR3 is 15 residues long. V lost 10 bases, J lost 6 bases, and 24 bases lay in between. The germline gives CDR1 MNHNS, CDR2 SASEGT. The CDR3 sequence is CATSILGRPRNGYTF. The CDR3 bases are TGTGCCACCTCCATCCTGGGACGGCCAAGGAATGGCTACACCTTC.

The J gene is TRBJ2-3, the V gene TRBV25-1, with D unclear. V was shortened by 7 bases and J by 2 bases, with 7 bases between the two germline ends. The CDR3 is 12 amino acids. Germline lookup yields CDR1 MGHDK and CDR2 SYGVNS. This CDR3 is CASKTDTDTQYF. The CDR3 DNA is TGTGCCAGCAAGACGGACACAGATACGCAGTATTTT.